The entry below gives a single T cell receptor (beta chain) sequence along with its context. No antigen is known for it. This entry belongs to a study of T cells expressing NK-cell markers. Study-level information: Underlying the TCR beta repertoires were sorted CD3+CD56+NKG2C+, CD3+CD56+NKG2C- and CD3+CD56-NKG2C+ T cells. The study sequenced eight donors, seven HCMV-seropositive and one seronegative.

TCRdb reworked the 5' RACE reads into one entry per CDR3 protein, no DNA. The sample totals 200,000 to 300,000 distinct CDR3 sequences; its top ten clones hold 3.5% to 5%. Study outcomes and limitations: A few donors likewise had their CD3+CD56-NKG2C+ fraction led by these clonotypes.

This CDR3 is built from 16 residues. The sample taken for sequencing was blood T cells: a sorted CD56 or NKG2C T cell subset, CD4+ or CD8+ T cells, or bulk PBMC T cells (not recorded which). The receptor was isolated from a woman between 18 and 70 years old in good health. The chain employs TRBV12-3 or TRBV12-4 and TRBJ1-1; as DNA is missing, the TRBD1 call by TCRdb cannot be tested. CDR3 loop: CASSRGQGILNTEAFF.